Sequencing of this TCR beta chain was carried out in a study of T cell changes during pregnancy in multiple sclerosis. Germline CDR1 is MNHEY and CDR2 is SMNVEV (reference sequence). V trimming: 6 bases; J trimming: 10 bases; junction bases outside the gene matches: 14. CDR3 length: 15 amino acids. Only in-frame clones appear in the TCRdb table, and some are missing; sequencing was by immunoSEQ multiplex PCR. Among about 40,000 clones listed, about 89% were seen once. The sequencing here drew on CD4+ T cells from peripheral blood mononuclear cells, taken in the third trimester of pregnancy. This clonotype was sampled from a female donor in good health, enrolled as a control in a pregnancy study. The chain has TRBV27 and TRBJ2-1, with 8 bases lining up with TRBD2. CDR3 sequence (DNA): TGTGCCAGCAGCGGACTAGCCACCACATTGGGAGAGCAGTTCTTC. This codes for CASSGLATTLGEQFF.